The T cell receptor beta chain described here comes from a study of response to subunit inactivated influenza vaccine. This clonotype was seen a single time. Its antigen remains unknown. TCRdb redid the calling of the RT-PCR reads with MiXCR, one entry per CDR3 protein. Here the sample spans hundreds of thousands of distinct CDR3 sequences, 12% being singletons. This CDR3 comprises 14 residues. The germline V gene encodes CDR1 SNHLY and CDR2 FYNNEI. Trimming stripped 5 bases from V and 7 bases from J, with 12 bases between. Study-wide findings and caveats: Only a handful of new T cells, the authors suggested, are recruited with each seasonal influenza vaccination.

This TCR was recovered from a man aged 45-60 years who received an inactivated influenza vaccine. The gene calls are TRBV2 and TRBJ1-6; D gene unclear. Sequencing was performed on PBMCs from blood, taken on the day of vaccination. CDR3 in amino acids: CASSPQATNSPLHF. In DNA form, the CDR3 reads TGTGCCAGCAGTCCGCAGGCGACAAATTCACCCCTCCACTTT.